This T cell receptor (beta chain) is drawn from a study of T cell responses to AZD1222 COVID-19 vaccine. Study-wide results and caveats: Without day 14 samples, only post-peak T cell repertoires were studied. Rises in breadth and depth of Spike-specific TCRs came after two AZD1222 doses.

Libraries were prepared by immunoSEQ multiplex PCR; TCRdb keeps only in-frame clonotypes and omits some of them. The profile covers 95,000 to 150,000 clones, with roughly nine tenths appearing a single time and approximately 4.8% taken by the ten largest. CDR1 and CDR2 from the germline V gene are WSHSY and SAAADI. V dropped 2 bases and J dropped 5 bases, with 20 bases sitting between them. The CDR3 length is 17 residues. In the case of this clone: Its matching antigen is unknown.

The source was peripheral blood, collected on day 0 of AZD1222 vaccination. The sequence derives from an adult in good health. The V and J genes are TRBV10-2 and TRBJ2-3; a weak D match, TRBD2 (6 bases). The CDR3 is CASSEITRAGGGDTQYF. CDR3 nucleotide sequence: TGCGCCAGCAGTGAGATCACCCGTGCCGGGGGAGGAGATACGCAGTATTTT.